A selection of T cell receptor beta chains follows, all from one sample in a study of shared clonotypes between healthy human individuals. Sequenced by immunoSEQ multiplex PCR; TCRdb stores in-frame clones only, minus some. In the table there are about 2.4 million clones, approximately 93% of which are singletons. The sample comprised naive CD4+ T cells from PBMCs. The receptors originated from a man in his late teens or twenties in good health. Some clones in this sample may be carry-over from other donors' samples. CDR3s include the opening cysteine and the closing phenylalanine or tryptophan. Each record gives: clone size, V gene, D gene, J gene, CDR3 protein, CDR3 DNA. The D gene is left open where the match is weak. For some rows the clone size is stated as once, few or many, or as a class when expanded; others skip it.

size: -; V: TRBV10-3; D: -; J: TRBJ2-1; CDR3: CAISSYNEQFF; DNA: TGTGCCATCAGTTCCTACAATGAGCAGTTCTTC
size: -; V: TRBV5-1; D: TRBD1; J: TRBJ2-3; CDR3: CASNMEDRGVDTQYF; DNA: TGCGCCAGCAACATGGAGGACAGGGGAGTCGATACGCAGTATTTT
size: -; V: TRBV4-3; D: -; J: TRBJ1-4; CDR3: CASSQDSGFFGEKLFF; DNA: TGCGCCAGCAGCCAAGATTCTGGGTTCTTCGGGGAAAAACTGTTTTTT
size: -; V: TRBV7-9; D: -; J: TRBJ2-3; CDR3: CASSLRPTPGTDTQYF; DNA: TGTGCCAGCAGCTTAAGACCCACTCCCGGCACAGATACGCAGTATTTT
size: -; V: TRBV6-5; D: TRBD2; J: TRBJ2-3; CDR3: CASTDPGGPDTQYF; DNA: TGTGCCAGCACCGACCCGGGAGGGCCAGATACGCAGTATTTT
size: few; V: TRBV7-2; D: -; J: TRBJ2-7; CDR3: CASSLVVGVSYEQYF; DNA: TGTGCCAGCAGCTTAGTTGTGGGAGTCTCCTACGAGCAGTACTTC
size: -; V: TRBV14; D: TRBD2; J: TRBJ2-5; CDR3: CASSRTSGRAYRETQYF; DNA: TGTGCCAGCAGCCGGACTAGCGGGAGAGCTTACAGGGAGACCCAGTACTTC
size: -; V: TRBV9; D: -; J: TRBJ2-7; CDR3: CASSVGSGLTTYEQYF; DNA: TGTGCCAGCAGCGTAGGTTCAGGACTCACAACCTACGAGCAGTACTTC
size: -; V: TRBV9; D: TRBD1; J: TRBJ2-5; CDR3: CASSVLGTGEETQYF; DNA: TGTGCCAGCAGCGTACTCGGGACAGGTGAAGAGACCCAGTACTTC
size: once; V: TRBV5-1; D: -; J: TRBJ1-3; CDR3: CASSLGSGNSGNTIYF; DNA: TGCGCCAGCAGCTTGGGGTCAGGGAACTCTGGAAACACCATATATTTT
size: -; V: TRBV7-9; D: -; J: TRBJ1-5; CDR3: CASSKGDRGNQPQHF; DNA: TGTGCCAGCAGCAAAGGAGACAGAGGCAATCAGCCCCAGCATTTT
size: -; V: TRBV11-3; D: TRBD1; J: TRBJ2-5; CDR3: CASSLGGTAQETQYF; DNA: TGTGCCAGCAGCTTAGGTGGGACAGCACAAGAGACCCAGTACTTC
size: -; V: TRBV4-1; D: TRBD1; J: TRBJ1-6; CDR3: CASSQPGQGNSPLHF; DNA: TGCGCCAGCAGCCAGCCGGGACAGGGAAATTCACCCCTCCACTTT
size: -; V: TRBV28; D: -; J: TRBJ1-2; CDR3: CASSLRRHGYTF; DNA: TGTGCCAGCAGTCTCAGGAGGCATGGCTACACCTTC